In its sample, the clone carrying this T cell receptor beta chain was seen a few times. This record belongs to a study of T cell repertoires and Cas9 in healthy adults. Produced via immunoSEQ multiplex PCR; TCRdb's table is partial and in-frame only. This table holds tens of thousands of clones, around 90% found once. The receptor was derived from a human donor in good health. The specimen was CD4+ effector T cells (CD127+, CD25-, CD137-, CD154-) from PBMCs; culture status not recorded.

CDR3 protein: CASSQGLLGTEAFF. The CDR3 bases are TGCGCCAGCAGCCAAGGGCTGTTGGGGACTGAAGCTTTCTTT. The V call is TRBV4-1, the J call TRBJ1-1; D gene uncertain. CDR3 length: 14 residues. Germline V CDR1 and CDR2: MGHRA, YSYEKL. V was shortened by 1 base and J by 5 bases, with 11 bases between the two germline ends.